This note documents a single TCR beta chain sequence. These data originate in a study of blood T cell repertoires in COVID-19. Study information: COVID-19 samples collected from the United States, Italy and Spain covered acute and convalescent phases. The cDNA or gDNA used as material had been derived from T cells, B-cell-depleted T cells, or PBMCs.

In the original processing: Amplification from reference gene primers served as the basis for estimated nucleated cell counts. Here immunoSEQ multiplex PCR was the method, and the copy in TCRdb shows in-frame clones only, minus some. The V and J calls and clone size were taken over from that table, and D and trimming were inferred from the DNA. Of about 44,000 clones in the sample, around 80% were seen once. This receptor was obtained from a human donor in a cohort sampled during active COVID-19. The sample consisted of peripheral blood.

The CDR3 DNA is TGTGCCAGCAGCTTAGGACAGGGGCATGATGGCTACACCTTC. As protein: CASSLGQGHDGYTF. The chain recombines TRBV5-4 with TRBJ1-2, with TRBD1 matching 9 bases. Germline V gene data show CDR1 as SGHNT and CDR2 as YYREEE (reference sequence). J gave up 6 bases and V 2 bases, and 5 bases lay outside the gene matches. The CDR3 covers 14 residues.